Listed here are 28 T cell receptor beta chains from one sample, sequenced in a study of PD-L1 blockade in urothelial cancer. Profiling relied on immunoSEQ multiplex PCR, and the TCRdb table lists in-frame clones only, not all of them. The table lists tens of thousands of clones, 90% of them singletons, with around 1.7% in the top ten. Sample time point: pretreatment peripheral blood. This material consisted of PBMCs, taken around atezolizumab (anti-PD-L1) treatment. The origin of the receptors is a man aged 55 to 70 with urothelial cancer.

The gene calls are TRBV19 and TRBJ2-7; TRBD1 agrees at 8 bases. The germline V gene encodes CDR1 LNHDA and CDR2 SQIVND (reference sequence). The CDR3 sequence is 14 residues long. V lost 5 bases and J lost 4; bases outside the gene matches: 7. The CDR3 loop is CASSGGTGDYEQYF. The CDR3, as DNA: TGTGCCAGTAGTGGGGGGACAGGCGATTACGAGCAGTACTTC. The whole variable domain, filled in from reference TRBV19 and TRBJ2-7, reads DGGITQSPKYLFRKEGQNVTLSCEQNLNHDAMYWYRQDPGQGLRLIYYSQIVNDFQKGDIAEGYSVSREKKESFPLTVTSAQKNPTAFYLCASSGGTGDYEQYFGPGTRLTVT.

The chain employs TRBV6-1 and TRBJ2-7, with D possibly matching TRBD1 (8 bases). The CDR3 has 13 residues. V was shortened by 10 bases and J by 3 bases, with 16 bases between the two germline ends. Germline lookup yields CDR1 MNHNS and CDR2 SASEGT. CDR3 sequence reads: CATVQGGIYEQYF. CDR3 nucleotides: TGTGCCACCGTACAGGGGGGGATCTACGAGCAGTACTTC.

V gene TRBV2 combines with J gene TRBJ1-4, with TRBD1 matching over 7 bases. V dropped 7 bases and J dropped 8; count of bases not matched to a gene: 4. CDR3 size: 12 residues. Germline CDR1 and CDR2: SNHLY and FYNNEI. The CDR3 DNA reads as TGTGCCAGCACAGGGGGTGAAGAAAAACTGTTTTTT. Translated, it gives CASTGGEEKLFF.

This chain joins TRBV4-2 and TRBJ2-5; 10 nucleotides line up with TRBD2. V shed 1 base and J 1 base; nucleotides not matched to a gene: 0. The CDR3 spans 15 residues. From germline, CDR1 is LGHNA and CDR2 YNFKEQ. The CDR3 DNA reads TGTGCCAGCAGCCAAGGGACTAGCGGCCAAGAGACCCAGTACTTC. Its translation is CASSQGTSGQETQYF.

This clone was detected only once. The chain combines TRBV29-1 with TRBJ2-1; TRBD2 agrees at 12 bases. The trim removed 6 bases at V and 8 bases at J, leaving 20 bases unmatched. Germline V gene data show CDR1 as SQVTM and CDR2 as ANQGSEA. This CDR3 contains 18 residues. CDR3 region: CSVDGASGGVGVFDEQFF. In DNA, the CDR3 is TGCAGCGTCGATGGGGCTAGCGGGGGGGTCGGGGTATTCGATGAGCAGTTCTTC.

The chain has TRBV6-6 and TRBJ2-1; possible D gene TRBD2, 6 bases. V lost 4 bases to trimming and J lost 4 bases, with 11 bases between them. Germline V gives CDR1 MNHNY, CDR2 SVGAGI (reference sequence). This CDR3 region has 14 residues. This chain's CDR3 is CASSFPGEYNEQFF. CDR3 bases: TGTGCCAGCAGTTTCCCGGGGGAGTACAATGAGCAGTTCTTC.

The chain recombines TRBV4-3 with TRBJ2-3, with D tentatively TRBD2 (6 bases). Germline V gene sequence: CDR1 LGHNA, CDR2 YSLEER. Trimming pared 0 bases from V and 1 base from J, leaving 8 bases between. CDR3 size: 15 residues. CDR3 sequence reads: CASSQERGRTDTQYF. DNA for the CDR3: TGCGCCAGCAGCCAAGAGCGGGGACGCACAGATACGCAGTATTTT.

The rearrangement joins TRBV5-1 to TRBJ2-5; a weak D match, TRBD2 (7 bases). This CDR3 contains 16 residues. Germline CDR1 is SGHRS and CDR2 is YFSETQ. V shed 0 bases and J shed 5 bases, with 17 bases lying between them. The chain's CDR3 is CASSLASWGGSETQYF. CDR3 nucleotide sequence: TGCGCCAGCAGCTTGGCCTCGTGGGGGGGCAGTGAGACCCAGTACTTC. Full variable domain (remainder filled in from reference TRBV5-1 and TRBJ2-5): KAGVTQTPRYLIKTRGQQVTLSCSPISGHRSVSWYQQTPGQGLQFLFEYFSETQRNKGNFPGRFSGRQFSNSRSEMNVSTLELGDSALYLCASSLASWGGSETQYFGPGTRLLVL.

This rearrangement joins TRBV11-2 to TRBJ2-5; the D gene is possibly TRBD2 (6 bases). The CDR3 length is 14 residues. Germline V gene sequence: CDR1 SGHAT, CDR2 FQNNGV. The V end lost 2 bases, the J end lost 5 bases, and 12 bases lay between the germline ends. The CDR3 DNA sequence: TGTGCCAGCAGCTTACGGACTACCGGGGAGACCCAGTACTTC. Its protein is CASSLRTTGETQYF.

V is TRBV7-8 and J is TRBJ2-5, with D possibly being TRBD2 (6 bases). The V end lost 5 bases, the J end lost 6 bases, and 16 bases lay between the germline ends. CDR3 length equals 14 residues. CDR1 SGHVS and CDR2 FQNEAQ come from the germline V gene. The CDR3 loop reads CASSPGTPGQTQYF. The CDR3 coding sequence is TGTGCCAGCAGCCCCGGGACTCCCGGGCAGACCCAGTACTTC.

The V and J genes are TRBV9 and TRBJ2-5; 10 nucleotides align to TRBD2. Germline values: CDR1 SGDLS, CDR2 YYNGEE. The J segment lost 2 bases and the V segment lost 4 bases, leaving 8 bases of the junction unmatched. The CDR3 loop spans 16 amino acids. The CDR3 DNA is TGTGCCAGCAGCCCAAGAGAAGCGGGGGGGCAAGAGACCCAGTACTTC. This codes for CASSPREAGGQETQYF.

This chain connects TRBV7-9 to TRBJ2-1; 8 nucleotides match TRBD2. CDR3 length equals 16 residues. V was pared by 1 base and J by 0 bases, with 2 bases of the junction left unmatched. From germline, CDR1 is SEHNR and CDR2 FQNEAQ (reference sequence). The CDR3 nucleotides are TGTGCCAGCAGCTTAGGGGCGGGGGGCTCCTACAATGAGCAGTTCTTC. Its translation: CASSLGAGGSYNEQFF.

The V gene is TRBV28, the J gene TRBJ2-2; 10 nucleotides line up with TRBD2. The ends lost 7 bases at V and 4 bases at J; junction bases unmatched: 12. The CDR3 length is 17 residues. Germline V gene data show CDR1 as MDHEN and CDR2 as SYDVKM. The DNA of the CDR3 is TGTGCCAGCACCATAGCTAGCGGGAGCGTGAGCACCGGGGAGCTGTTTTTT. It yields the protein CASTIASGSVSTGELFF.

The V gene is TRBV27, the J gene TRBJ1-5, with 9 bases that match TRBD1. Germline loops: CDR1 MNHEY, CDR2 SMNVEV (reference sequence). The CDR3 is made up of 19 amino acids. The V gene end was trimmed by 6 bases and the J gene end by 5 bases; junction bases not matched to a gene: 20. The CDR3 sequence is CASRRLSLRDRVRDQPQHF. As DNA, the CDR3 is TGTGCCAGCAGACGGCTAAGCCTCCGGGACAGGGTCAGGGATCAGCCCCAGCATTTT.

This chain connects TRBV9 to TRBJ2-3, with TRBD1 matching 7 bases. Germline values: CDR1 SGDLS, CDR2 YYNGEE. The CDR3 extends over 17 amino acids. J lost 0 bases, V lost 4 bases, and 11 bases had no gene match. DNA for the CDR3: TGTGCCAGCAGCACCGCCCCCGGGACAGCAAGCACAGATACGCAGTATTTT. Translating it yields CASSTAPGTASTDTQYF.

Only one count was recorded for this clone. The chain uses TRBV7-3 and TRBJ2-6, with D possibly being TRBD1 (5 bases). The germline V and J ends were trimmed by 5 bases and 0 bases, with 14 bases remaining between them. There are 17 residues in the CDR3. Germline V gives CDR1 SGHTA, CDR2 FQGTGA. CDR3 bases: TGTGCCAGCAGCCTACAGGACCCCTCCTCTGGGGCCAACGTCCTGACTTTC. Translated, it gives CASSLQDPSSGANVLTF.

The chain has TRBV10-3 and TRBJ2-3, with 8 bases aligning to TRBD2. Germline V gene data show CDR1 as ENHRY and CDR2 as SYGVKD. The CDR3 consists of 15 residues. V lost 4 bases, J lost 1 base, and 4 bases stayed unmatched. The CDR3 DNA is TGTGCCATCAGTGGGACGCGGGGGGGCACAGATACGCAGTATTTT. It codes for CAISGTRGGTDTQYF.

In nucleotides, the CDR3 is TGTGCCAGCAGTTATTTGGACAGCGAGACCCAGTACTTC. Translating gives CASSYLDSETQYF. The chain uses TRBV6-6 and TRBJ2-5, with D maybe TRBD1 (6 bases). The CDR3 consists of 13 residues. Germline lookup yields CDR1 MNHNY and CDR2 SVGAGI (reference sequence). Trimming pared 3 bases from V and 5 bases from J, leaving 10 bases between.

The V call is TRBV9, the J call TRBJ2-1; D unresolved. The CDR3 length is 15 residues. Trimming removed 3 bases from V and 0 bases from J, with 10 bases in between. CDR1 and CDR2 from the germline V gene are SGDLS and YYNGEE. The DNA for the CDR3 is TGTGCCAGCAGCGCATCAGCGACCTCCTACAATGAGCAGTTCTTC. It translates to CASSASATSYNEQFF.

The chain combines TRBV7-6 with TRBJ2-5; D might be TRBD2 (6 bases). The ends were cut back, 5 bases at V and 3 bases at J, with 13 bases in the middle. Germline V lookup: CDR1 SGHVS, CDR2 FNYEAQ. The CDR3 spans 14 residues. CDR3 DNA: TGTGCCAGCAGCCTACCCGGGGGTGAAGAGACCCAGTACTTC. It specifies CASSLPGGEETQYF.

This chain joins TRBV7-8 and TRBJ1-3; TRBD1 agrees at 7 bases. CDR1 and CDR2 from the germline V gene are SGHVS and FQNEAQ. J lost 0 bases, V lost 1 base, and 6 bases had no gene match. The CDR3 spans 17 residues. CDR3 bases: TGTGCCAGCAGCTTAGGGAGGGGGCCTTCCTCTGGAAACACCATATATTTT. Translating it yields CASSLGRGPSSGNTIYF.

The V and J genes are TRBV5-6 and TRBJ1-4; TRBD1 is a possible D gene (6 bases). CDR3 length: 15 amino acids. The V gene's germline CDR1 is SGHDT and CDR2 YYEEEE. The V end lost 4 bases, the J end lost 3 bases, and 13 bases lay between the germline ends. The DNA of the CDR3 is TGTGCCAGCAGCGCCCAACAGGGACCTAATGAAAAACTGTTTTTT. Its translation: CASSAQQGPNEKLFF. Drawing the rest from reference TRBV5-6 and TRBJ1-4, the complete variable domain is DAGVTQSPTHLIKTRGQQVTLRCSPKSGHDTVSWYQQALGQGPQFIFQYYEEEERQRGNFPDRFSGHQFPNYSSELNVNALLLGDSALYLCASSAQQGPNEKLFFGSGTQLSVL.

The chain uses TRBV6-1 and TRBJ2-3; 13 bases align to TRBD2. The CDR3 is made up of 15 amino acids. Trimming at V came to 7 bases and at J to 3 bases, leaving 4 bases not matched to a gene. The germline V gene has CDR1 MNHNS and CDR2 SASEGT. CDR3 coding DNA: TGTGCCAGCATCCCACTAGCGGGAGGGACAGATACGCAGTATTTT. Residues: CASIPLAGGTDTQYF.

This clone came up once. J is TRBJ2-2 and V is TRBV15; 11 bases align to TRBD2. The CDR3 is 15 amino acids. With V trimmed by 4 bases and J by 5 bases, 3 bases remained unmatched. CDR1 and CDR2 (germline): LNHNV, YYDKDF (reference sequence). The CDR3 nucleotides are TGTGCCACCAGCACCTTAGCGGGAGGGACCGGGGAGCTGTTTTTT. Its protein product is CATSTLAGGTGELFF.

V usage is TRBV28 and J usage is TRBJ1-2; 7 bases align to TRBD1. Trimming took 7 bases from V and 7 from J; bases not matched to a gene: 9. The CDR3 is made up of 13 amino acids. Germline values: CDR1 MDHEN, CDR2 SYDVKM. Here the CDR3 reads CASTRGQRFGYTF. The CDR3 nucleotides read TGTGCCAGCACCAGGGGACAGAGGTTTGGCTACACCTTC.

The chain uses TRBV19 and TRBJ2-1, with TRBD2 as a possible D gene (5 bases). The length of the CDR3 is 16 residues. V lost 0 bases and J lost 2, with 11 bases in between. CDR1 is LNHDA, CDR2 SQIVND, per germline (reference sequence). The CDR3, as DNA: TGTGCCAGTAGTATAGATCAGGTAGCGCCCTACAATGAGCAGTTCTTC. This sequence encodes CASSIDQVAPYNEQFF.

V gene TRBV2 combines with J gene TRBJ2-2; tentative D call: TRBD2 (6 bases). The CDR3 covers 15 residues. The germline V gene has CDR1 SNHLY and CDR2 FYNNEI. Between the trimmed V and J ends, which lost 1 base and 7 bases, there was a span of 13 bases. The chain's CDR3 is CASSEVGQGGGELFF. CDR3 coding DNA: TGTGCCAGCAGTGAAGTAGGCCAGGGAGGCGGGGAGCTGTTTTTT. The full variable domain, with the rest looked up from reference TRBV2 and TRBJ2-2, is EPEVTQTPSHQVTQMGQEVILRCVPISNHLYFYWYRQILGQKVEFLVSFYNNEISEKSEIFDDQFSVERPDGSNFTLKIRSTKLEDSAMYFCASSEVGQGGGELFFGEGSRLTVL.

V usage is TRBV7-9 and J usage is TRBJ2-7, with 8 positions matching TRBD1. The ends lost 5 bases at V and 0 bases at J; junction bases unmatched: 9. This CDR3 contains 16 residues. In germline, CDR1 is SEHNR, CDR2 FQNEAQ (reference sequence). The CDR3, as DNA: TGTGCCAGCAGCCCTTGGGGACAGGAAACCTCCTACGAGCAGTACTTC. This translates into CASSPWGQETSYEQYF.